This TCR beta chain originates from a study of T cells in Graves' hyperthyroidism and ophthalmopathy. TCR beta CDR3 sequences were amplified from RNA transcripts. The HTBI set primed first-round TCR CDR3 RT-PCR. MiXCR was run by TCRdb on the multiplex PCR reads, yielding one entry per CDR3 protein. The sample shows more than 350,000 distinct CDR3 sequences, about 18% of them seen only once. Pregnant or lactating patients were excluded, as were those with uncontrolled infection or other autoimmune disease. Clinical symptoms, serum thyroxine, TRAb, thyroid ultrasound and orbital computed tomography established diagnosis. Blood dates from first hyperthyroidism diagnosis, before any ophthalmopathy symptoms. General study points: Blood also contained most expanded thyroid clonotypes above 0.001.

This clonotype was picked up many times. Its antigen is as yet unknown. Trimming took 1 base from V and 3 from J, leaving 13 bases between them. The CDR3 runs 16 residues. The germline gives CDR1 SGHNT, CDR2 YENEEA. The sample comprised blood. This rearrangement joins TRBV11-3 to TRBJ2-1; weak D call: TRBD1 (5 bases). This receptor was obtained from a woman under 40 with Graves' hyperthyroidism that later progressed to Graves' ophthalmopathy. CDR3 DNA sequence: TGTGCCAGCAGCTTAGGGCAGGGCTATCACTACAATGAGCAGTTCTTC. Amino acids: CASSLGQGYHYNEQFF.